This T cell receptor beta chain appears in the sequencing data of a study of blood T cell repertoires in COVID-19. Sequenced by immunoSEQ multiplex PCR; TCRdb stores in-frame clones only, minus some. The table lists more than 150,000 clones, about 88% of them singletons, with about 2% in the top ten. V trimming: 2 bases; J trimming: 8 bases; junction bases outside the gene matches: 7. From germline, CDR1 is LGHNA and CDR2 YSLEER. The CDR3 has 14 amino acids. Sequenced input: peripheral blood. The TCR sequence derives from a man in his 70s with active or convalescent COVID-19. The genes are TRBV4-3 and TRBJ2-5; TRBD2 agrees at 8 bases. Here the CDR3 DNA reads TGCGCCAGCAGCCAAAACGGGAGGGTTGGAACCCAGTACTTC. Amino acids: CASSQNGRVGTQYF.